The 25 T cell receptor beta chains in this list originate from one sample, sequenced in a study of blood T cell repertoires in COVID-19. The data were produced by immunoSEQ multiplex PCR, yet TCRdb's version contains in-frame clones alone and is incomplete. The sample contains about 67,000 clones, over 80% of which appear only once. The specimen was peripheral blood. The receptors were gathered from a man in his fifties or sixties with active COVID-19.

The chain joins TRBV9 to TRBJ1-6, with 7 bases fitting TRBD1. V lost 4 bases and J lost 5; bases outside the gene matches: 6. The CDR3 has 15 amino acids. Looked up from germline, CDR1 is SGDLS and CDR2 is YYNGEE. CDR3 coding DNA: TGTGCCAGCAGCCCCACCGGGACAGATAATTCACCCCTCCACTTT. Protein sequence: CASSPTGTDNSPLHF.

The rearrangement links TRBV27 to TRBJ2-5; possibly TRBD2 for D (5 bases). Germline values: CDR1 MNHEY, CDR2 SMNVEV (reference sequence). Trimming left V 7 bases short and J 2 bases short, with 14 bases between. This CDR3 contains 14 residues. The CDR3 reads CASTRAADQETQYF. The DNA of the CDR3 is TGTGCCAGCACTCGAGCGGCGGATCAAGAGACCCAGTACTTC.

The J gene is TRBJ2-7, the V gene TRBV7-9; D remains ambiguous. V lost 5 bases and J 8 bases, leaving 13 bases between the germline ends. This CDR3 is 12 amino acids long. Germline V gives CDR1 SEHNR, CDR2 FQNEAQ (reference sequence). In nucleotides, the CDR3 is TGTGCCAGCAGCCGCTTCGGGTCACAGCAGTACTTC. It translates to CASSRFGSQQYF.

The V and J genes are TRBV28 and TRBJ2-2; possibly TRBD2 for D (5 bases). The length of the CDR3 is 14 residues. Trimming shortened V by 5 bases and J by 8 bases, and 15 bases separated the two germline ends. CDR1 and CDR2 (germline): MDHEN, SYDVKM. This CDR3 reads CASSTPGGAGELFF. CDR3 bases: TGTGCCAGCAGTACCCCCGGAGGCGCAGGGGAGCTGTTTTTT.

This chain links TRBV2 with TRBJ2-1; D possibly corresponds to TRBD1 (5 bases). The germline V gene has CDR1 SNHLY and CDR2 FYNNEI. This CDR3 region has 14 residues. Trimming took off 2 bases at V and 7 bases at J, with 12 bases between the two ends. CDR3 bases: TGTGCCAGCAGTGAATCCAGGGCTGGAAATGAGCAGTTCTTC. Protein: CASSESRAGNEQFF.

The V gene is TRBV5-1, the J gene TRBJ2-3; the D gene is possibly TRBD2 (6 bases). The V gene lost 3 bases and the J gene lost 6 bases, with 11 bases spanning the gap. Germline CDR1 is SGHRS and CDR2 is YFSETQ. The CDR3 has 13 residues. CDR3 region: CASSSPSVDTQYF. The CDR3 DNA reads TGCGCCAGCAGCTCGCCTAGCGTGGATACGCAGTATTTT.

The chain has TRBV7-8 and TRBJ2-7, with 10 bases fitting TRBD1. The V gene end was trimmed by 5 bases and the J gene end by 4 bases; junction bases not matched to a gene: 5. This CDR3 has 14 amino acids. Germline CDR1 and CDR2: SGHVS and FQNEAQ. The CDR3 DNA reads TGTGCCAGCAGCCATAGACAGGGGGCTTACGAGCAGTACTTC. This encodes CASSHRQGAYEQYF.

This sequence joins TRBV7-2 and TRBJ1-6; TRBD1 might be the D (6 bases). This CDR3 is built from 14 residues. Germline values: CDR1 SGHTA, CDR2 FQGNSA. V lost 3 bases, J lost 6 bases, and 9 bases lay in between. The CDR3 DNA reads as TGTGCCAGCAGCTTGCAGGGGACTAATTCACCCCTCCACTTT. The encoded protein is CASSLQGTNSPLHF.

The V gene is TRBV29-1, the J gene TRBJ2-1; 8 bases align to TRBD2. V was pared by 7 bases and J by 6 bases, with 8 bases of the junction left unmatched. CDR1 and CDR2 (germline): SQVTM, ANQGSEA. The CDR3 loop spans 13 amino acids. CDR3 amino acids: CSARSGIPNEQFF. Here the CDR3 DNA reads TGCAGCGCACGTAGCGGGATCCCCAATGAGCAGTTCTTC.

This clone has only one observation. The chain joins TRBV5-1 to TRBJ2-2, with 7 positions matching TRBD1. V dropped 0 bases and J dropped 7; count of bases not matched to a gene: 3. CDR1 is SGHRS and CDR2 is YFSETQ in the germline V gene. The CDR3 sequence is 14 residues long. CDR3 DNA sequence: TGCGCCAGCAGCTTGGACAGGGGAGACGGGGAGCTGTTTTTT. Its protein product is CASSLDRGDGELFF.

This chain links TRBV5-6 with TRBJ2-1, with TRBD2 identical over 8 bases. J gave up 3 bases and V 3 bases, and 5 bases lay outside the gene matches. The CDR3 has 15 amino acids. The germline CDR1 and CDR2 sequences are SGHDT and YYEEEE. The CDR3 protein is CASSSGTRGYNEQFF. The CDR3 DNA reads TGTGCCAGCAGCTCCGGGACTAGAGGCTACAATGAGCAGTTCTTC.

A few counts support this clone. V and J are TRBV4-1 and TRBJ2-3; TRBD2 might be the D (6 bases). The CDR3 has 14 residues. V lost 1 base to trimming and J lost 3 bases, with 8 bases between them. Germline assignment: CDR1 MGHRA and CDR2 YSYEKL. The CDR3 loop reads CASSQVRDTDTQYF. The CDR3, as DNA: TGCGCCAGCAGCCAAGTGCGGGATACAGATACGCAGTATTTT.

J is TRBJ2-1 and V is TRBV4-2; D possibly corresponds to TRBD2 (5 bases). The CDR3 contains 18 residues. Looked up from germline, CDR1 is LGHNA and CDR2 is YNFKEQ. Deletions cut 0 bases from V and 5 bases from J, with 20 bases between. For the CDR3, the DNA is TGTGCCAGCAGCCAAGAGTATCGCTGGTCGACTAAGGACAATGAGCAGTTCTTC. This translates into CASSQEYRWSTKDNEQFF.

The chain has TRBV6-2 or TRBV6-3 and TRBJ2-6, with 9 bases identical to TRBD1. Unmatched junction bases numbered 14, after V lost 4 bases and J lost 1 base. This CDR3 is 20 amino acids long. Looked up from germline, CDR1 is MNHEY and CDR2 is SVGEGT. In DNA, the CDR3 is TGTGCCAGCAGTTCCCCTTCTCGAGGACAGGGGCGTTCTGGGGCCAACGTCCTGACTTTC. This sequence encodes CASSSPSRGQGRSGANVLTF.

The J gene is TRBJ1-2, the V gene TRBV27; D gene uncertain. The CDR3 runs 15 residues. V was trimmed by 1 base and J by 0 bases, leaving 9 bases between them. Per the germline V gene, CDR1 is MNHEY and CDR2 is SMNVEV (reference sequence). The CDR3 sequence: CASSLLSQANYGYTF. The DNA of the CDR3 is TGTGCCAGCAGTTTATTAAGCCAGGCTAACTATGGCTACACCTTC.

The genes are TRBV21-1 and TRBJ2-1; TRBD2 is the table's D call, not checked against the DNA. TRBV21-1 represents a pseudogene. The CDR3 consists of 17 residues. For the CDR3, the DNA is TGTGCCAGCAGCAAAGGTACGGAGGGTAGCTCCTACAATGAGCAGTTCTTC. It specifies CASSKGTEGSSYNEQFF.

CDR3 loop: CASSPTAQQGSTGELFF. CDR3 nucleotides: TGTGCCAGCTCACCTACGGCCCAACAGGGTAGCACCGGGGAGCTGTTTTTT. This chain links TRBV18 with TRBJ2-2; TRBD1 is a possible D gene (6 bases). The CDR3 runs 17 residues. Germline values: CDR1 KGHSH, CDR2 LQKENI. V lost 3 bases and J lost 4, with 18 bases in between.

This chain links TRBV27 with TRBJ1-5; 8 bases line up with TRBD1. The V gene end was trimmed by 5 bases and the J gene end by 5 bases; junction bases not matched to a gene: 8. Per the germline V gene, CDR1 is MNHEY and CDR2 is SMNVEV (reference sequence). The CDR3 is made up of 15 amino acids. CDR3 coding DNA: TGTGCCAGCAGTCCCCAGACAGGGGCGTATCAGCCCCAGCATTTT. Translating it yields CASSPQTGAYQPQHF.

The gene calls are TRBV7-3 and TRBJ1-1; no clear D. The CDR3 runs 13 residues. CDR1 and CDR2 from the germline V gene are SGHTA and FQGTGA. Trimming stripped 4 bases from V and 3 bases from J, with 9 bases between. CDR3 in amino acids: CASSSSQDTEAFF. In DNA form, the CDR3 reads TGTGCCAGCAGCTCCTCCCAGGACACTGAAGCTTTCTTT.

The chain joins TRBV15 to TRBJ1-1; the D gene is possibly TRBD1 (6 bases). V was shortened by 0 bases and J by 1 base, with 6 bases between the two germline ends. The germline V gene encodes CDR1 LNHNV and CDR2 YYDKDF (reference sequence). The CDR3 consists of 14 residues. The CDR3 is CATSRDRGNTEAFF. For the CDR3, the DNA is TGTGCCACCAGCAGAGACAGGGGGAACACTGAAGCTTTCTTT.

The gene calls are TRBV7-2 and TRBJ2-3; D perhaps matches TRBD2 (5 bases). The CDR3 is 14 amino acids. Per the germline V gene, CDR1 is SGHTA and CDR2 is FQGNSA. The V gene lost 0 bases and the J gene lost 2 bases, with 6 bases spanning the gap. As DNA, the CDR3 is TGTGCCAGCAGCTTAGCGGGAGTCACAGATACGCAGTATTTT. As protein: CASSLAGVTDTQYF.

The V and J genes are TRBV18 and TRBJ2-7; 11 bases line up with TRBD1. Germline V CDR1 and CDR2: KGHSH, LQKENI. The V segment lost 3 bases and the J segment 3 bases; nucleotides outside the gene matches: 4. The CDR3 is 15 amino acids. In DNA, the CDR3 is TGTGCCAGCTCACCCGCCGGGACAGGGGGCTACGAGCAGTACTTC. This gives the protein CASSPAGTGGYEQYF. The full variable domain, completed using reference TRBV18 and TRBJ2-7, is NAGVMQNPRHLVRRRGQEARLRCSPMKGHSHVYWYRQLPEEGLKFMVYLQKENIIDESGMPKERFSAEFPKEGPSILRIQQVVRGDSAAYFCASSPAGTGGYEQYFGPGTRLTVT.

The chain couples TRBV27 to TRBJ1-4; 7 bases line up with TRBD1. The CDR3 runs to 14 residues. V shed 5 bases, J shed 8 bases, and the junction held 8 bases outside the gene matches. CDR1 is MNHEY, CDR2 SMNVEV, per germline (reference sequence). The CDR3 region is CASSPQGVREKLFF. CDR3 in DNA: TGTGCCAGCAGTCCTCAGGGGGTGCGAGAAAAACTGTTTTTT.

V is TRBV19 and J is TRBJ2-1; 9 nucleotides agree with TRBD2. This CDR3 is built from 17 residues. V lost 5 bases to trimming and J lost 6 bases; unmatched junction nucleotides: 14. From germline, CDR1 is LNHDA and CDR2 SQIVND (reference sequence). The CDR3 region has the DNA TGTGCCAGTAGTTTTAAGGGGATTAGCGGGAGCTCCAATGAGCAGTTCTTC. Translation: CASSFKGISGSSNEQFF.

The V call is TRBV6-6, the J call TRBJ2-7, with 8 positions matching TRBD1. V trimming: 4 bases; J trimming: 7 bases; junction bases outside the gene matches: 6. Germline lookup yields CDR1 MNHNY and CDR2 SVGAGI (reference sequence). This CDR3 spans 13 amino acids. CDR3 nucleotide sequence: TGTGCCAGCAGTTCTCAAACAGGGGGAGAGCAGTACTTC. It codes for CASSSQTGGEQYF.